Listed below are T cell receptor beta chains from one sample, sequenced in a study of blood T cells in healthy people across ages. MiXCR was run by TCRdb on the 5' RACE reads, yielding one entry per CDR3 protein. The table has 1.5 million to 2 million distinct CDR3 sequences, less than 50% seen once. The sample was blood. The origin of the receptors is a middle-aged woman in good health. Both conserved end residues are part of each CDR3. Each record gives: clone size, D gene, V gene, J gene, CDR3 protein, CDR3 DNA. The D gene is left open where the match is weak. Expanded clones get a size class; other rows say once, few or many, or leave the size out.

size: NA; D: NA; V: TRBV15; J: TRBJ2-5; CDR3: CATSTGRRKETQYF; DNA: TGTGCCACCAGCACTGGACGGCGGAAAGAGACCCAGTACTTC
size: few; D: NA; V: TRBV5-1; J: TRBJ1-4; CDR3: CASSFRQATNEKLFF; DNA: TGCGCCAGCAGCTTCCGGCAAGCAACTAATGAAAAACTGTTTTTT
size: NA; D: TRBD2; V: TRBV7-9; J: TRBJ2-3; CDR3: CATKSSGSTDTQYF; DNA: TGTGCCACCAAATCTAGCGGTAGCACAGATACGCAGTATTTT
size: NA; D: TRBD1; V: TRBV6-6; J: TRBJ2-5; CDR3: CVGQGESGTQYF; DNA: TGTGTCGGACAGGGGGAGAGTGGGACCCAGTACTTC
size: NA; D: TRBD1; V: TRBV5-1; J: TRBJ2-1; CDR3: CASTVGQAVGRQFF; DNA: TGCGCCAGCACCGTGGGACAGGCCGTGGGTCGGCAGTTCTTC
size: NA; D: NA; V: TRBV6-6; J: TRBJ2-4; CDR3: CASRGAIQYF; DNA: TGTGCCAGCCGGGGGGCCATTCAGTACTTC
size: once; D: NA; V: TRBV5-6; J: TRBJ1-2; CDR3: CASSLYRYYTF; DNA: TGTGCCAGCAGCTTGTACAGATACTACACCTTC
size: few; D: NA; V: TRBV27; J: TRBJ2-3; CDR3: CASSLVRQLLTDTQYF; DNA: TGTGCCAGCAGTTTAGTTCGGCAGCTCCTCACAGATACGCAGTATTTT
size: NA; D: NA; V: TRBV9; J: TRBJ2-1; CDR3: CASSQTTGIGYNEQFF; DNA: TGTGCCAGCAGCCAAACCACAGGGATAGGTTACAATGAGCAGTTCTTC
size: NA; D: NA; V: TRBV10-1; J: TRBJ2-1; CDR3: CASSAQVGAGYNEQFF; DNA: TGCGCCAGCAGTGCCCAAGTGGGGGCTGGCTACAATGAGCAGTTCTTC
size: NA; D: TRBD1; V: TRBV4-3; J: TRBJ2-4; CDR3: CAGSQETGAAKNIQYF; DNA: TGCGCCGGCAGCCAAGAGACAGGGGCGGCCAAAAACATTCAGTACTTC
size: few; D: NA; V: TRBV5-1; J: TRBJ2-1; CDR3: CASSPPRRGSYNEQFF; DNA: TGCGCCAGCAGCCCCCCGAGAAGGGGATCCTACAATGAGCAGTTCTTC
size: NA; D: TRBD1; V: TRBV10-3; J: TRBJ2-5; CDR3: CAVTDRTGSHEQYF; DNA: TGTGCCGTAACGGATCGGACAGGGAGCCATGAGCAGTACTTC
size: NA; D: NA; V: TRBV9; J: TRBJ1-2; CDR3: CASSAGTLDMWYGYTF; DNA: TGTGCCAGCAGCGCCGGGACACTGGATATGTGGTATGGCTACACCTTC
size: few; D: TRBD1; V: TRBV7-2; J: TRBJ2-7; CDR3: CASSAGTGNEQYF; DNA: TGTGCCAGCAGCGCGGGGACAGGGAACGAGCAGTACTTC
size: few; D: TRBD2; V: TRBV29-1; J: TRBJ2-1; CDR3: CSVVVSGGTSSYNEQFF; DNA: TGCAGCGTTGTAGTTAGCGGGGGTACGAGCTCCTACAATGAGCAGTTCTTC
size: NA; D: NA; V: TRBV12-3/TRBV12-4; J: TRBJ2-7; CDR3: CASSIGSALTEQYF; DNA: TGTGCCAGCAGCATAGGGTCAGCTCTCACCGAGCAGTACTTC
size: NA; D: NA; V: TRBV9; J: TRBJ2-3; CDR3: CASSGIWDTQYF; DNA: TGTGCCAGCAGCGGCATATGGGATACGCAGTATTTT